This T cell receptor beta chain was retrieved from a study of CD8 T cells in Susac syndrome. cDNA came from about 0.5 to 1 ug RNA primed by random hexamers. The method of amplification for TCR beta CDR3 was immunoSEQ multiplex PCR, covering 54 Vbeta and 13 Jbeta. TCRdb analysed the immunoSEQ multiplex PCR reads with MiXCR anew, one entry per CDR3 protein. The sample has around 150,000 distinct CDR3 sequences, around 93% seen once. This TCR was sampled from a human donor in good health. The sample was CD4+ T cells from PBMCs.

CDR3 bases: TGCAGCGTTCGGATCAAAAACATTCAGTACTTC. This sequence encodes CSVRIKNIQYF. The V gene is TRBV29-1, the J gene TRBJ2-4; D is undetermined. The CDR3 is made up of 11 amino acids. Between the trimmed V and J ends, which lost 5 bases and 3 bases, there was a span of 5 bases. In germline, CDR1 is SQVTM, CDR2 ANQGSEA. The entire variable domain, with the rest obtained from reference TRBV29-1 and TRBJ2-4, is as follows: SAVISQKPSRDICQRGTSLTIQCQVDSQVTMMFWYRQQPGQSLTLIATANQGSEATYESGFVIDKFPISRPNLTFSTLTVSNMSPEDSSIYLCSVRIKNIQYFGAGTRLSVL.